These 5 T cell receptor beta chains were all obtained from the same sample, sequenced in a study of OX40 agonist ivuxolimab in advanced cancers. The method was immunoSEQ multiplex PCR; TCRdb's version includes in-frame clones alone and lacks a portion of them. The sample gives more than 35,000 clones, about 86% of which show up once; 12% is in the top ten. Material: CD4+ or CD8+ T cells sorted from blood, obtained in a trial of the OX40 agonist ivuxolimab. These receptors originate from an adult with an advanced solid tumor such as melanoma, head and neck, liver or kidney cancer.

The chain uses TRBV5-6 and TRBJ1-1; 7 bases are a match to TRBD1. Unmatched junction bases numbered 6, after V lost 2 bases and J lost 5 bases. Germline-derived CDR1 and CDR2 are SGHDT and YYEEEE. This CDR3 has 14 residues. CDR3 sequence reads: CASSFTGAGTEAFF. In nucleotides, the CDR3 is TGTGCCAGCAGCTTCACAGGGGCGGGAACTGAAGCTTTCTTT. Full variable domain (remainder filled in from reference TRBV5-6 and TRBJ1-1): DAGVTQSPTHLIKTRGQQVTLRCSPKSGHDTVSWYQQALGQGPQFIFQYYEEEERQRGNFPDRFSGHQFPNYSSELNVNALLLGDSALYLCASSFTGAGTEAFFGQGTRLTVV.

This chain connects TRBV29-1 to TRBJ2-1, with 7 positions matching TRBD2. Germline CDR1 is SQVTM and CDR2 is ANQGSEA. The CDR3 length is 13 residues. Germline trimming cut 7 bases from V and 6 bases from J; bases unmatched to any gene: 9. The CDR3 DNA follows: TGCAGCGATCGCCGGGACTACAGCAATGAGCAGTTCTTC. Protein sequence: CSDRRDYSNEQFF.

The V and J genes are TRBV30 and TRBJ1-1; no clear D. V dropped 0 bases and J dropped 3 bases, with 11 bases sitting between them. The CDR3 is 14 residues long. Germline-derived CDR1 and CDR2 are GTSNPN and SVGIG (reference sequence). The CDR3 loop reads CAWSVREGDTEAFF. In DNA, the CDR3 is TGTGCCTGGAGTGTACGCGAGGGCGACACTGAAGCTTTCTTT.

The gene calls are TRBV27 and TRBJ1-2, with D perhaps matching TRBD1 (6 bases). V was cut by 5 bases and J by 5 bases, with 21 bases left in between. CDR1 and CDR2 from the germline V gene are MNHEY and SMNVEV (reference sequence). The CDR3 is 16 residues long. CDR3 coding DNA: TGTGCCAGCAGTCCCCGACAGGTCTCCTTAGTTTATGGCTACACCTTC. It translates to CASSPRQVSLVYGYTF.

V usage is TRBV5-4 and J usage is TRBJ1-1; D is undetermined. Deletions cut 2 bases from V and 1 base from J, with 9 bases between. The CDR3 contains 14 residues. Looked up from germline, CDR1 is SGHNT and CDR2 is YYREEE (reference sequence). CDR3 DNA: TGTGCCAGCAGCTTTAGACGGAAGAACACTGAAGCTTTCTTT. Protein sequence: CASSFRRKNTEAFF.